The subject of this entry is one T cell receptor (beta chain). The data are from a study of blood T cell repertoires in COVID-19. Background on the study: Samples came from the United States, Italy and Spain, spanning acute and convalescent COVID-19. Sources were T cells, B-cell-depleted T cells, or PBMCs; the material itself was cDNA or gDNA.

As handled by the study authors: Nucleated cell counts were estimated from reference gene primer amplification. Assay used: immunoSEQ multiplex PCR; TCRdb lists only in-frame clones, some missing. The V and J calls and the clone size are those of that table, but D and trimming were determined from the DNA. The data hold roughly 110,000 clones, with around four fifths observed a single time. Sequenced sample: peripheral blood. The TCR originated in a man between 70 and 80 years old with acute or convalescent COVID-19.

CDR3 sequence (DNA): TGCGCCAGCAGCCAAGATGGGGCCCAACAGGGCCTGAACACTGAAGCTTTCTTT. Protein sequence: CASSQDGAQQGLNTEAFF. The V call is TRBV4-1, the J call TRBJ1-1, with D perhaps matching TRBD1 (6 bases). Trimming pared 0 bases from V and 0 bases from J, leaving 17 bases between. Germline assignment: CDR1 MGHRA and CDR2 YSYEKL. The CDR3 spans 18 residues.